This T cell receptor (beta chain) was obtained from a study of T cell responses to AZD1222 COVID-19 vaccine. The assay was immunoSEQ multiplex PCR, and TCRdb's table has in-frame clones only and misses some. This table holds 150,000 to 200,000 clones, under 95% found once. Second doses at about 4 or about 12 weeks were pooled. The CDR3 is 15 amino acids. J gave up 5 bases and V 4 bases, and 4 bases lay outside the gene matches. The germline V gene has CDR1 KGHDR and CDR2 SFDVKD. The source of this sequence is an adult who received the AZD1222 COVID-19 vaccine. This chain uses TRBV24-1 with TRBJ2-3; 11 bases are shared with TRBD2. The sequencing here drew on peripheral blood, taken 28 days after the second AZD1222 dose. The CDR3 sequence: CATSEIAGGVDTQYF. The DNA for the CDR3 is TGTGCCACCAGTGAGATAGCGGGAGGGGTAGATACGCAGTATTTT.